The 9 T cell receptor beta chains below all came from one sample that was sequenced in a study of blood T cells in healthy people across ages. Combining a sample-barcoded 5' primer with a J-beta primer mix, a second PCR ran for about 6 to 11 cycles. Using its own MiXCR run on the 5' RACE reads, TCRdb lists one record per CDR3 protein. The sample comprises 1.5 million to 1.9 million distinct CDR3 sequences, roughly 43% of which are singletons, and 4% rests with the top ten. The sample taken for sequencing was blood. The receptors shown here come from a woman aged 18-35 years in good health.

CDR3 DNA: TGTGCCAGCAGCAGAGAGCCCATCGGGGCAGGGGCCCAAGAGACCCAGTACTTC. Amino acid sequence: CASSREPIGAGAQETQYF. The chain carries TRBV9 and TRBJ2-5, with a possible D match to TRBD1 (6 bases). The CDR3 loop spans 18 amino acids. V was cut by 4 bases and J by 1 base, with 23 bases left in between. Germline-derived CDR1 and CDR2 are SGDLS and YYNGEE.

This clonotype was recorded a few times. This chain connects TRBV19 to TRBJ1-4; no reliable D call. V was shortened by 7 bases and J by 0 bases, with 9 bases between the two germline ends. CDR1 is LNHDA, CDR2 SQIVND, per germline (reference sequence). The CDR3 extends over 14 amino acids. The CDR3 region is CASKRGTTNEKLFF. DNA for the CDR3: TGTGCCAGTAAGAGAGGGACAACTAATGAAAAACTGTTTTTT.

This clonotype was seen only a few times. The CDR3 protein is CSALPGQESSYTF. The CDR3, as DNA: TGCAGTGCCCTACCGGGACAGGAGTCGAGCTACACCTTC. The chain combines TRBV20-1 with TRBJ1-2; 8 bases map to TRBD1. The CDR3 sequence is 13 residues long. The V gene's germline CDR1 is DFQATT and CDR2 SNEGSKA (reference sequence). V dropped 6 bases and J dropped 9; count of bases not matched to a gene: 12.

This clonotype was recorded at least ten times. This rearrangement joins TRBV27 to TRBJ1-2; D remains ambiguous. V was pared by 4 bases and J by 3 bases, with 9 bases between. This CDR3 has 13 amino acids. Germline CDR1 MNHEY, CDR2 SMNVEV (reference sequence). DNA for the CDR3: TGTGCCAGCAGTTCCCGGGGTCACTATGGCTACACCTTC. It translates to CASSSRGHYGYTF.

The V and J genes are TRBV4-1 and TRBJ2-7, with D unresolved. CDR3 length: 15 amino acids. Deletions cut 2 bases from V and 0 bases from J, with 11 bases between. Germline CDR1 is MGHRA and CDR2 is YSYEKL. The CDR3 nucleotides are TGCGCCAGCAGCCAAACCCCTGACACCTCCTACGAGCAGTACTTC. Translated: CASSQTPDTSYEQYF.

This chain links TRBV6-1 with TRBJ2-7, with 8 nucleotides matching TRBD1. CDR3 length: 13 residues. The germline gives CDR1 MNHNS, CDR2 SASEGT. The V gene end was trimmed by 8 bases and the J gene end by 8 bases; junction bases not matched to a gene: 11. CDR3 loop: CASAGQAFFQQYF. The CDR3 DNA is TGTGCCAGCGCGGGACAGGCGTTTTTCCAGCAGTACTTC.

This clonotype occurred a few times. V and J are TRBV20-1 and TRBJ2-7, with 8 bases aligning to TRBD2. CDR1 DFQATT and CDR2 SNEGSKA come from the germline V gene (reference sequence). This CDR3 has 11 amino acids. V shed 4 bases, J shed 10 bases, and the junction held 6 bases outside the gene matches. The CDR3 nucleotides are TGCAGTGCTATTATAGCGGGACACCAGTACTTC. Translation: CSAIIAGHQYF.

This clonotype has ten or more counts. V gene TRBV20-1 combines with J gene TRBJ1-5, with a tentative D call TRBD1 (6 bases). The V gene lost 3 bases and the J gene lost 4 bases, with 10 bases spanning the gap. Per germline, CDR1 DFQATT and CDR2 SNEGSKA (reference sequence). This CDR3 is 13 amino acids long. The CDR3 loop reads CSASRGGNQPQHF. The CDR3 DNA reads as TGCAGTGCTAGTAGGGGGGGAAATCAGCCCCAGCATTTT.

Written as DNA, the CDR3 is TGCAGCGTCGGAGGGACAGGGAGTGGTCAGCCCCAGCATTTT. This sequence encodes CSVGGTGSGQPQHF. The rearrangement links TRBV29-1 to TRBJ1-5, with 9 bases that match TRBD1. CDR1 and CDR2 (germline): SQVTM, ANQGSEA. Unmatched junction bases numbered 9, after V lost 6 bases and J lost 6 bases. This CDR3 spans 14 amino acids.